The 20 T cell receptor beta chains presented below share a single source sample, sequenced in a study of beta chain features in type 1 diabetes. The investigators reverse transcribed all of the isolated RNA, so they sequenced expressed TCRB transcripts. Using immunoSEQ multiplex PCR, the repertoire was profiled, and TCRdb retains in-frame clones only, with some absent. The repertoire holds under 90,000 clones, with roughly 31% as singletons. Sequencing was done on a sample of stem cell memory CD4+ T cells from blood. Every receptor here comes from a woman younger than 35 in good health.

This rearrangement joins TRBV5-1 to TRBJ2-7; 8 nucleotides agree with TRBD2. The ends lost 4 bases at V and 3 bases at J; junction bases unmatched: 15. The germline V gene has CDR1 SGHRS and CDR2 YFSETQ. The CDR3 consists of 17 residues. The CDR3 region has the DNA TGCGCCAGCAGCCCCGGGGGGGCCATAGGAGGTATCTACGAGCAGTACTTC. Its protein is CASSPGGAIGGIYEQYF.

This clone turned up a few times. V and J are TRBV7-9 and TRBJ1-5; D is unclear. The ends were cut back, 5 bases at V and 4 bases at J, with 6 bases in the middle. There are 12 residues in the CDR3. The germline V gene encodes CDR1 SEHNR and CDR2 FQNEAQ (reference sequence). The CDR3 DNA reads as TGTGCCAGCAGCGTATTGAATCAGCCCCAGCATTTT. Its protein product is CASSVLNQPQHF.

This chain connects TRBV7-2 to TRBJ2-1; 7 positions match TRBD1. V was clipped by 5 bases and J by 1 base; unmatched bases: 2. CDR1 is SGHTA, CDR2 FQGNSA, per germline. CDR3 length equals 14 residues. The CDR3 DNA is TGTGCCAGCAGCCCCAGGGGGTCCTACAATGAGCAGTTCTTC. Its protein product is CASSPRGSYNEQFF. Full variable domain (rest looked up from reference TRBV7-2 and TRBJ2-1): GAGVSQSPSNKVTEKGKDVELRCDPISGHTALYWYRQSLGQGLEFLIYFQGNSAPDKSGLPSDRFSAERTGGSVSTLTIQRTQQEDSAVYLCASSPRGSYNEQFFGPGTRLTVL.

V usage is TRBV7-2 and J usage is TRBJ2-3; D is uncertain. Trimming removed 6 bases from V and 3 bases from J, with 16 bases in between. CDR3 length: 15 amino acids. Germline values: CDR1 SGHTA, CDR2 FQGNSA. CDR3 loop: CASSRPRFRTDTQYF. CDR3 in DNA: TGTGCCAGCAGTCGTCCACGATTCCGGACAGATACGCAGTATTTT.

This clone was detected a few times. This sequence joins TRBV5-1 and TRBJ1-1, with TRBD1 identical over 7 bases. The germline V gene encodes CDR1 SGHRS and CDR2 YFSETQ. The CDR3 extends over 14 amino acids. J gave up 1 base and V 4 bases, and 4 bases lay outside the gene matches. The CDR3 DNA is TGCGCCAGCAGCCCCACAGGGGCGAACACTGAAGCTTTCTTT. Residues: CASSPTGANTEAFF. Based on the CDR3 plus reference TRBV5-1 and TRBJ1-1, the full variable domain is KAGVTQTPRYLIKTRGQQVTLSCSPISGHRSVSWYQQTPGQGLQFLFEYFSETQRNKGNFPGRFSGRQFSNSRSEMNVSTLELGDSALYLCASSPTGANTEAFFGQGTRLTVV.

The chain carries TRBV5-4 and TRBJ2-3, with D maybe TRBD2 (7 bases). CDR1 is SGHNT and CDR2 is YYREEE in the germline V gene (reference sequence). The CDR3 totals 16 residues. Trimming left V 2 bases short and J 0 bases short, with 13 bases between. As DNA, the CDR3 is TGTGCCAGCAGCTTTGGAGGGGGGGGGAGCACAGATACGCAGTATTTT. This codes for CASSFGGGGSTDTQYF.

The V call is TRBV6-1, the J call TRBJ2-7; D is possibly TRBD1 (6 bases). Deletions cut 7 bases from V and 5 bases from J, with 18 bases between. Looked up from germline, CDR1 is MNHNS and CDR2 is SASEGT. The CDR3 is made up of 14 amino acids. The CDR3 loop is CASIERQGRHEQYF. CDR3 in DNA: TGTGCCAGCATAGAACGCCAGGGGCGGCACGAGCAGTACTTC.

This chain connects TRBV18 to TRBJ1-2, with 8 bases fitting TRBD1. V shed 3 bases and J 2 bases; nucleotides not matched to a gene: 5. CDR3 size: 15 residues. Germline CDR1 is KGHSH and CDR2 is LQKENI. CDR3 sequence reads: CASSPAGTGNYGYTF. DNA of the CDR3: TGTGCCAGCTCACCCGCCGGGACAGGCAACTATGGCTACACCTTC.

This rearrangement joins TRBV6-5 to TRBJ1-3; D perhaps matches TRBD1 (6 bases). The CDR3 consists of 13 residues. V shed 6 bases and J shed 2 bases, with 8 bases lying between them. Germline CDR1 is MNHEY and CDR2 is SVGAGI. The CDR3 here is CASRQGTGNTIYF. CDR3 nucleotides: TGTGCCAGCAGACAGGGAACTGGAAACACCATATATTTT.

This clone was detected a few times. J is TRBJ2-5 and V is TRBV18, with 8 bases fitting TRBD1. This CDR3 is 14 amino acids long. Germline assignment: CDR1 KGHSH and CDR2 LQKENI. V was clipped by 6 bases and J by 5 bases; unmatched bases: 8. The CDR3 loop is CASSPDRAPETQYF. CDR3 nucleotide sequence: TGTGCCAGCTCTCCGGACAGGGCCCCTGAGACCCAGTACTTC.

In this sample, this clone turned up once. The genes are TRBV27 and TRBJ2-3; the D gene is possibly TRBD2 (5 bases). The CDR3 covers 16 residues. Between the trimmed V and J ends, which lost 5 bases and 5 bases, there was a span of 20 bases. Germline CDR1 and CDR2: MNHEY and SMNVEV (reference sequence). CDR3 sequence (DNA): TGTGCCAGCAGTCCAACGACGGTTTCCCGGGGAGATACGCAGTATTTT. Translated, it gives CASSPTTVSRGDTQYF.

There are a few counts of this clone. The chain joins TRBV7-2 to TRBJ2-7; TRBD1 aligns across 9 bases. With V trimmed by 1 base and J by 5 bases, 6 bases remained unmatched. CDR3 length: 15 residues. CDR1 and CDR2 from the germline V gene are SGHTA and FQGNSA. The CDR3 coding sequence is TGTGCCAGCAGCTTAGTGAACAGGGGGCCCCACGAGCAGTACTTC. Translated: CASSLVNRGPHEQYF.

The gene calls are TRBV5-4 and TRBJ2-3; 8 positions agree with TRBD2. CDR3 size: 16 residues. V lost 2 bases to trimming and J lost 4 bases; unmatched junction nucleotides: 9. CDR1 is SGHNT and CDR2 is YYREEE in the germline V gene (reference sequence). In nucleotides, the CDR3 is TGTGCCAGCAGCTTAGGTCGGGGGGGCTTTGCAGATACGCAGTATTTT. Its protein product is CASSLGRGGFADTQYF.

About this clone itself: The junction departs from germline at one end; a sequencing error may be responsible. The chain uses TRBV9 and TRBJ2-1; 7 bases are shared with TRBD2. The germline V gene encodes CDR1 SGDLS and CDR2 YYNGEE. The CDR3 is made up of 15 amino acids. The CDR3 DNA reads TGTGCCAGCAACGTAGGAGGGAATAGCGGGAATGAGCAGTTCTTC. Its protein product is CASNVGGNSGNEQFF.

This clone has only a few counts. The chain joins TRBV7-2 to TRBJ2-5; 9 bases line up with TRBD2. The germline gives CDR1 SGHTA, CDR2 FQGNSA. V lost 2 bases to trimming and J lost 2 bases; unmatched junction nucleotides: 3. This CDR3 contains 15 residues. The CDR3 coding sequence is TGTGCCAGCAGCTTAAGGGCGGGGGGGCAAGAGACCCAGTACTTC. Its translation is CASSLRAGGQETQYF.

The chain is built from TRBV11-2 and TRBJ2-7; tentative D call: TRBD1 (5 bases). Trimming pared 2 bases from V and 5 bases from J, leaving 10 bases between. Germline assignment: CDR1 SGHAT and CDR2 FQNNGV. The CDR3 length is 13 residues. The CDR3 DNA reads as TGTGCCAGCAGCTTAAGTTTGGACAACGAGCAGTACTTC. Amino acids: CASSLSLDNEQYF. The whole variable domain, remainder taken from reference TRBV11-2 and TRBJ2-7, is EAGVAQSPRYKIIEKRQSVAFWCNPISGHATLYWYQQILGQGPKLLIQFQNNGVVDDSQLPKDRFSAERLKGVDSTLKIQPAKLEDSAVYLCASSLSLDNEQYFGPGTRLTVT.

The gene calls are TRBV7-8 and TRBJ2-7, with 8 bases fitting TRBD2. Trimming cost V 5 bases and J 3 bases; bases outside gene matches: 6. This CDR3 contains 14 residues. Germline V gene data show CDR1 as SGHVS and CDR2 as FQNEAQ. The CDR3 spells CASSHGTRVYEQYF. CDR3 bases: TGTGCCAGCAGCCACGGGACTAGAGTCTACGAGCAGTACTTC.

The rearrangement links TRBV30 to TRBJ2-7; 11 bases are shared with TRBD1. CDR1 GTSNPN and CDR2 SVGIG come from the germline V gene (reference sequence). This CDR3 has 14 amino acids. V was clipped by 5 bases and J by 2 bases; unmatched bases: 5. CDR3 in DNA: TGTGCCTGGGCCCGGGACAGGGGGACCTACGAGCAGTACTTC. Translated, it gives CAWARDRGTYEQYF.

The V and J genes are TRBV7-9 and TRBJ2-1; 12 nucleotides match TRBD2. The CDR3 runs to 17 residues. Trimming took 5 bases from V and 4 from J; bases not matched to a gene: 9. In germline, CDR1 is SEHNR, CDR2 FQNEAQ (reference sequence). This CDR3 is CASSAPGLAGTYNEQFF. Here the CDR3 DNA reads TGTGCCAGCAGCGCACCGGGACTAGCGGGCACGTACAATGAGCAGTTCTTC.

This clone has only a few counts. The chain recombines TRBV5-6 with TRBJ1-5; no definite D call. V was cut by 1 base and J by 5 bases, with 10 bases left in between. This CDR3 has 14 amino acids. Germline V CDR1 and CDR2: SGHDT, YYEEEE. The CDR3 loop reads CASSLFREDQPQHF. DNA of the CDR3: TGTGCCAGCAGCTTGTTCCGGGAGGATCAGCCCCAGCATTTT.